These T cell receptor beta chains were read from a single sample in a study of cytomegalovirus exposure and HLA in healthy donors. Assay used: immunoSEQ multiplex PCR; TCRdb lists only in-frame clones, some missing. The table lists 90,000 or so clones, 65% to 90% of them singletons, with 3% to 3.5% in the top ten. Sequenced sample: PBMCs. Receptors were obtained from a young man in good health and CMV-seropositive. Each CDR3 is given with its conserved first and last residue. Fields, in order: V gene, CDR3 length, J gene, clone size, D gene, CDR3 DNA, CDR3 protein. A D gene is named only where the DNA matches it firmly. Clone size is shown for a subset of rows, as once, few, many or a class of expanded clone.

V: TRBV6-4
length: 14
J: TRBJ1-1
size: once
D: NA
DNA: TGTGCCAGCAGTGCCATGGCGGGGGGCACTGAAGCTTTCTTT
CDR3: CASSAMAGGTEAFF

V: TRBV28
length: 16
J: TRBJ1-1
size: NA
D: TRBD1
DNA: TGTGCCAGCAGTTTATCCCCCGGGACAGAAAACACTGAAGCTTTCTTT
CDR3: CASSLSPGTENTEAFF

V: TRBV2
length: 16
J: TRBJ1-1
size: NA
D: TRBD1
DNA: TGTGCCAGCAGTGAAGTAAGGGGGCCGGGGAACACTGAAGCTTTCTTT
CDR3: CASSEVRGPGNTEAFF

V: TRBV7-8
length: 14
J: TRBJ2-3
size: NA
D: NA
DNA: TGTGCCAGCAGCTTAGAATGGCAGACAGATACGCAGTATTTT
CDR3: CASSLEWQTDTQYF

V: TRBV5-4
length: 19
J: TRBJ2-2
size: NA
D: TRBD2
DNA: TGTGCCAGCAGCCCCCCGGGACTAGCGTCGGGGGGCTACACCGGGGAGCTGTTTTTT
CDR3: CASSPPGLASGGYTGELFF

V: TRBV7-7
length: 12
J: TRBJ2-2
size: NA
D: NA
DNA: TGTGCCAGCAGCTTAGCGTCTGGGGAGCTGTTTTTT
CDR3: CASSLASGELFF

V: TRBV30
length: 15
J: TRBJ1-5
size: NA
D: TRBD1
DNA: TGTGCCTGGAGTAGGGACAGGGGGTTCAATCAGCCCCAGCATTTT
CDR3: CAWSRDRGFNQPQHF

V: TRBV5-1
length: 15
J: TRBJ1-5
size: NA
D: TRBD1
DNA: TGCGCCAGCAGCCTGGGGGGGACAGAGTCTCAGCCCCAGCATTTT
CDR3: CASSLGGTESQPQHF

V: TRBV6-5
length: 15
J: TRBJ1-4
size: NA
D: NA
DNA: TGTGCCAGCAATTCGCGCTCCTCAGGGGTTGCAAAACTGTTTTTT
CDR3: CASNSRSSGVAKLFF

V: TRBV27
length: 14
J: TRBJ1-2
size: NA
D: NA
DNA: TGTGCCAGCAGTCTAGGGAGCGCCGCCCGGGACTACACCTTC
CDR3: CASSLGSAARDYTF

V: TRBV5-1
length: 15
J: TRBJ2-5
size: NA
D: NA
DNA: TGCGCCAGCAGCTTGGGTGGAGTCCTTAAAGAGACCCAGTACTTC
CDR3: CASSLGGVLKETQYF

V: TRBV2
length: 15
J: TRBJ1-5
size: once
D: NA
DNA: TGTGCCAGCAGTGAACTCGCCAGCGTCAATCAGCCCCAGCATTTT
CDR3: CASSELASVNQPQHF

V: TRBV19
length: 15
J: TRBJ2-1
size: NA
D: NA
DNA: TGTGCCAGTAGTGATAGCGGTAGCCCCTACAATGAGCAGTTCTTC
CDR3: CASSDSGSPYNEQFF

V: TRBV28
length: 18
J: TRBJ1-3
size: NA
D: NA
DNA: TGTGCCACCCTAAGCGGCAGGCCCTCTCTGGAATCGGGAAACACCATATATTTT
CDR3: CATLSGRPSLESGNTIYF

V: TRBV5-1
length: 15
J: TRBJ1-2
size: NA
D: NA
DNA: TGCGCCAGCACCGAGACAGGCGATGCTAACTATGGCTACACCTTC
CDR3: CASTETGDANYGYTF

V: TRBV9
length: 13
J: TRBJ2-7
size: NA
D: NA
DNA: TGTGCCAGCAGCGCGAGGGGACTTGGCGAGCAGTACTTC
CDR3: CASSARGLGEQYF

V: TRBV18
length: 15
J: TRBJ1-2
size: NA
D: NA
DNA: TGTGCCAGCTCAGGGGAAAGGTTGAAGGGGAATGGCTACACCTTC
CDR3: CASSGERLKGNGYTF

V: TRBV5-5
length: 14
J: TRBJ2-3
size: NA
D: TRBD2
DNA: TGTGCCAGCAGCCCGGGAGGGTTCACAGATACGCAGTATTTT
CDR3: CASSPGGFTDTQYF

V: TRBV7-9
length: 16
J: TRBJ2-1
size: NA
D: NA
DNA: TGTGCCAGCAGCTTAATCGGGGTCTCGACACACGATGAGCAGTTCTTC
CDR3: CASSLIGVSTHDEQFF

V: TRBV29-1
length: 13
J: TRBJ2-7
size: NA
D: NA
DNA: TGCAGCGTTGTCGCAGGGGGGACCTACGAGCAGTACTTC
CDR3: CSVVAGGTYEQYF

V: TRBV27
length: 18
J: TRBJ2-3
size: NA
D: NA
DNA: TGTGCCAGCCCCTCTTCAACCCCCCCGACAGGACTCACAGATACGCAGTATTTT
CDR3: CASPSSTPPTGLTDTQYF

V: TRBV9
length: 19
J: TRBJ2-1
size: NA
D: TRBD2
DNA: TGTGCCAGCAGCTCCAGACTAGCGGGTGAGGCGTTAGTGGTGAATGAGCAGTTCTTC
CDR3: CASSSRLAGEALVVNEQFF

V: TRBV15
length: 15
J: TRBJ1-5
size: NA
D: TRBD1
DNA: TGTGCCACCAGCGGCGGACAGGGGAGCAATCAGCCCCAGCATTTT
CDR3: CATSGGQGSNQPQHF

V: TRBV5-6
length: 14
J: TRBJ1-1
size: NA
D: NA
DNA: TGTGCCAGCACGCCGACTGAGGCCAACACTGAAGCTTTCTTT
CDR3: CASTPTEANTEAFF

V: TRBV5-1
length: 16
J: TRBJ2-3
size: NA
D: NA
DNA: TGCGCCAGCAGCTTTGGTAGCGGAGGACCCACAGATACGCAGTATTTT
CDR3: CASSFGSGGPTDTQYF

V: TRBV5-4
length: 15
J: TRBJ1-1
size: few
D: TRBD1
DNA: TGTGCCAGCAGCGAAGAGGACAGGAGGTCTACTGAAGCTTTCTTT
CDR3: CASSEEDRRSTEAFF

V: TRBV19
length: 16
J: TRBJ1-1
size: NA
D: TRBD1
DNA: TGTGCCAGTAGTGAACGACAGGGGGCGACTAGCACTGAAGCTTTCTTT
CDR3: CASSERQGATSTEAFF

V: TRBV7-9
length: 12
J: TRBJ1-2
size: NA
D: NA
DNA: TGTGCCAGCAGCCCTACAGGGTATGGCTACACCTTC
CDR3: CASSPTGYGYTF

V: TRBV18
length: 17
J: TRBJ2-2
size: NA
D: NA
DNA: TGTGCCAGCTCACCCCCATTGGGGAGGCGCGACACCGGGGAGCTGTTTTTT
CDR3: CASSPPLGRRDTGELFF

V: TRBV11-2
length: 18
J: TRBJ2-7
size: NA
D: TRBD2
DNA: TGTGCCAGCAGCTTAGAGAGGGGTGTAGCGGGAGGGCCAAGGGAGCAGTACTTC
CDR3: CASSLERGVAGGPREQYF

V: TRBV5-4
length: 13
J: TRBJ2-7
size: NA
D: TRBD2
DNA: TGTGCCAGCAGCAGTACTAGCGGCCACGAGCAGTACTTC
CDR3: CASSSTSGHEQYF

V: TRBV5-1
length: 16
J: TRBJ2-1
size: once
D: TRBD2
DNA: TGCGCCAGCAGCTTAGGACTAGCGGCTTCCTACAATGAGCAGTTCTTC
CDR3: CASSLGLAASYNEQFF

V: TRBV9
length: 14
J: TRBJ2-7
size: NA
D: NA
DNA: TGTGCCAGCAGCGTAGGAAACTCCCCCGGCGAGCAGTACTTC
CDR3: CASSVGNSPGEQYF

V: TRBV6-1
length: 12
J: TRBJ1-3
size: NA
D: NA
DNA: TGTGCCAGCAGGACTTCCGGAAACACCATATATTTT
CDR3: CASRTSGNTIYF

V: TRBV18
length: 13
J: TRBJ2-7
size: NA
D: NA
DNA: TGTGCCAGCTCACCAGACAGCGCCTACGAGCAGTACTTC
CDR3: CASSPDSAYEQYF

V: TRBV19
length: 15
J: TRBJ2-1
size: NA
D: NA
DNA: TGTGCCAGTAGTATCGGACAACCGATTTACAATGAGCAGTTCTTC
CDR3: CASSIGQPIYNEQFF

V: TRBV5-1
length: 14
J: TRBJ2-5
size: NA
D: NA
DNA: TGCGCCAGCAGCTCCTACTTCGGCGGGGAGACCCAGTACTTC
CDR3: CASSSYFGGETQYF

V: TRBV9
length: 18
J: TRBJ2-3
size: NA
D: TRBD2
DNA: TGTGCCAGCAACCTAATCGGGACTAGCCCCTTGGGGGCAGATACGCAGTATTTT
CDR3: CASNLIGTSPLGADTQYF

V: TRBV6-1
length: 14
J: TRBJ2-7
size: NA
D: TRBD1
DNA: TGTGCCAGCAGGTCGACAGGGCTGGTCTACGAGCAGTACTTC
CDR3: CASRSTGLVYEQYF

V: TRBV18
length: 16
J: TRBJ2-3
size: NA
D: NA
DNA: TGTGCCAGCTCACCAGAGACTAGGAAGGGCACAGATACGCAGTATTTT
CDR3: CASSPETRKGTDTQYF

V: TRBV18
length: 16
J: TRBJ2-2
size: NA
D: TRBD2
DNA: TGTGCCAGCTCACTATCCGGGACTAGCAGGACCGGGGAGCTGTTTTTT
CDR3: CASSLSGTSRTGELFF

V: TRBV29-1
length: 12
J: TRBJ2-3
size: NA
D: NA
DNA: TGCAGTGCCGGCGGGATTGCAGATACGCAGTATTTT
CDR3: CSAGGIADTQYF

V: TRBV9
length: 15
J: TRBJ2-7
size: NA
D: TRBD2
DNA: TGTGCCAGCAGCGTAGAAGCGGGATTCCCCTACGAGCAGTACTTC
CDR3: CASSVEAGFPYEQYF

V: TRBV6-5
length: 15
J: TRBJ1-5
size: NA
D: NA
DNA: TGTGCCAGCAGTTACGCACAGGGAAGCAATCAGCCCCAGCATTTT
CDR3: CASSYAQGSNQPQHF

V: TRBV6-5
length: 14
J: TRBJ2-7
size: NA
D: NA
DNA: TGTGCCAGCAGAGGCGGCGGCACCTCCTACGAGCAGTACTTC
CDR3: CASRGGGTSYEQYF